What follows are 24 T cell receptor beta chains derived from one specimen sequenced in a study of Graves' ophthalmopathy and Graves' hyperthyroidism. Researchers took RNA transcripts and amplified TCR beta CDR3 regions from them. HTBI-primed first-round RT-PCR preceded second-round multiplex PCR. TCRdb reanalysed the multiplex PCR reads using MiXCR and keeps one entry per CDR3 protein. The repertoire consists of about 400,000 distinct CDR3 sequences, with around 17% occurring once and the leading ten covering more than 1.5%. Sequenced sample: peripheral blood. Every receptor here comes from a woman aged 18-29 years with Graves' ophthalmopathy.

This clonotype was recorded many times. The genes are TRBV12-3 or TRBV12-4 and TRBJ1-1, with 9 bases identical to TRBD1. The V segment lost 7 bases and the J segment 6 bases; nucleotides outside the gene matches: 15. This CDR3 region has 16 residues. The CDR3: CASTPTGGQGRAEAFF. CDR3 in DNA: TGTGCCAGCACTCCGACAGGAGGACAGGGGCGGGCTGAAGCTTTCTTT.

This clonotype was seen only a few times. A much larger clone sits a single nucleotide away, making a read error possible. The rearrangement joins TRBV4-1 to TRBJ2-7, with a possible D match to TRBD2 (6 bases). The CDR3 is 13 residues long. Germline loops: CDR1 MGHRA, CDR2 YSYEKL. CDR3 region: CAGSQLRGYEQYF. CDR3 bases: TGCGCCGGCAGCCAACTGCGGGGCTACGAGCAGTACTTC.

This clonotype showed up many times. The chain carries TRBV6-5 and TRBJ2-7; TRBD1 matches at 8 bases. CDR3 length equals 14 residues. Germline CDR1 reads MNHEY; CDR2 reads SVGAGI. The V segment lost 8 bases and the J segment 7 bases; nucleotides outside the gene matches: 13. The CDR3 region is CASSSRGRGHEQYF. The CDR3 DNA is TGTGCCAGCTCCTCCAGGGGCAGGGGGCATGAGCAGTACTTC.

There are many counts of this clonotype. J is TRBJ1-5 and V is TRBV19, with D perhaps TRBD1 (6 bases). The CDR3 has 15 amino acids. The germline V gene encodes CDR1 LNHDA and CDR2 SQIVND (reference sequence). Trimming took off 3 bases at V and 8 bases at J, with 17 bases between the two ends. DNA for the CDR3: TGTGCCAGTAGTATGGAGGACAGAATTAAGGAGCCCCAGCATTTT. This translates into CASSMEDRIKEPQHF. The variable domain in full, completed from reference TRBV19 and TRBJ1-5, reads DGGITQSPKYLFRKEGQNVTLSCEQNLNHDAMYWYRQDPGQGLRLIYYSQIVNDFQKGDIAEGYSVSREKKESFPLTVTSAQKNPTAFYLCASSMEDRIKEPQHFGDGTRLSIL.

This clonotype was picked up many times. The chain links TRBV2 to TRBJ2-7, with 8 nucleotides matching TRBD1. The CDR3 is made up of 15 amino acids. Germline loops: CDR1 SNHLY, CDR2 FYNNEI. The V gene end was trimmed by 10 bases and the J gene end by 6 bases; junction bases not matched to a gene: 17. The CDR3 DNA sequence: TGTGCCACCTCGGCGGGTAGGCAGGGGGCGGTCGAGCAGTACTTC. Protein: CATSAGRQGAVEQYF. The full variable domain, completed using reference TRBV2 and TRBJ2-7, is EPEVTQTPSHQVTQMGQEVILRCVPISNHLYFYWYRQILGQKVEFLVSFYNNEISEKSEIFDDQFSVERPDGSNFTLKIRSTKLEDSAMYFCATSAGRQGAVEQYFGPGTRLTVT.

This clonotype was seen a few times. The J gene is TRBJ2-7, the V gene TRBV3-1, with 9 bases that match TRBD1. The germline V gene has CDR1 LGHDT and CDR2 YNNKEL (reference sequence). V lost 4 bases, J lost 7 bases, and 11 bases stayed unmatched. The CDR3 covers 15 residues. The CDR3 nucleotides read TGTGCCAGCAGCCGAACGGGACAGGGCCGTTGGGAGCAGTACTTC. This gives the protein CASSRTGQGRWEQYF.

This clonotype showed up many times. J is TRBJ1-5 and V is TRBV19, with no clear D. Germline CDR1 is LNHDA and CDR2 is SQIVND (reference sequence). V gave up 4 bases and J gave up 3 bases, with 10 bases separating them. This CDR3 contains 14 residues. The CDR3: CASSKGSNNQPQHF. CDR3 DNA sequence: TGTGCCAGTAGTAAAGGGAGCAACAATCAGCCCCAGCATTTT.

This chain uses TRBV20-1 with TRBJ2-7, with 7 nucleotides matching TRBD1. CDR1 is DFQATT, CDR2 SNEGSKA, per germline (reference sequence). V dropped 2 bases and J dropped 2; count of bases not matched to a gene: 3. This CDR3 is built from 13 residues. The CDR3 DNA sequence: TGCAGTGCTAGACCAACAGGGGCCTACGAGCAGTACTTC. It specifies CSARPTGAYEQYF.

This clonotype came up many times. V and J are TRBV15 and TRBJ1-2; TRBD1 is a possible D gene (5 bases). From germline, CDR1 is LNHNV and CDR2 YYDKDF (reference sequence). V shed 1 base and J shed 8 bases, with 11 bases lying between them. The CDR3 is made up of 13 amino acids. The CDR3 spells CATSRASQGGYTF. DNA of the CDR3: TGTGCCACCAGCAGAGCCTCCCAGGGAGGCTACACCTTC.

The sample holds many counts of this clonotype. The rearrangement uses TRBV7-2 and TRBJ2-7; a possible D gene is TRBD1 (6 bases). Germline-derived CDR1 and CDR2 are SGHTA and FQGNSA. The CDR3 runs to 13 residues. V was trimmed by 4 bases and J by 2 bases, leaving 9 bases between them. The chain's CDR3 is CASSWDTPYEQYF. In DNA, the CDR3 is TGTGCCAGCAGCTGGGACACCCCCTACGAGCAGTACTTC.

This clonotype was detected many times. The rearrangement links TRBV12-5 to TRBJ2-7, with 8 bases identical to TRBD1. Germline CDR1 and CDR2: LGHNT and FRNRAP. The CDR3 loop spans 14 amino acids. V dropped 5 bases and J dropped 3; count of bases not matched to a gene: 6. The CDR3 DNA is TGTGCTAGTGGTCTTGGACAGGGCAGCTACGAGCAGTACTTC. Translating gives CASGLGQGSYEQYF.

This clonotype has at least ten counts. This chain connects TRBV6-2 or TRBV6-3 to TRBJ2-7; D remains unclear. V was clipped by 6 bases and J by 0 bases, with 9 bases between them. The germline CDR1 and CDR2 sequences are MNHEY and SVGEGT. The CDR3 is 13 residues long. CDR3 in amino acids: CASRPDVSYEQYF. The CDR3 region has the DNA TGTGCCAGCAGGCCGGACGTCTCCTACGAGCAGTACTTC.

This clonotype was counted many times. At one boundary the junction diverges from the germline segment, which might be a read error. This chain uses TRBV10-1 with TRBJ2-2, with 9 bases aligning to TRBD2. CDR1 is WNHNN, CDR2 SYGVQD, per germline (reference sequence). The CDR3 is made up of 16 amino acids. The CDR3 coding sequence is TGCGCCAGCAGTAGCGGGAGGCATTCGAACGCCGGGGAGCTGTTTTTT. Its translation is CASSSGRHSNAGELFF.

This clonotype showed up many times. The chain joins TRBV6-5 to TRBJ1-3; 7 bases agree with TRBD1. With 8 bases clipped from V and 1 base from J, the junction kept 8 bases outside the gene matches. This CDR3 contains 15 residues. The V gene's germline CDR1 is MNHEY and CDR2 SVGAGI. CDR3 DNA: TGTGCCAGCGGATTAGGGGGCAGGTCTGGAAACACCATATATTTT. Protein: CASGLGGRSGNTIYF.

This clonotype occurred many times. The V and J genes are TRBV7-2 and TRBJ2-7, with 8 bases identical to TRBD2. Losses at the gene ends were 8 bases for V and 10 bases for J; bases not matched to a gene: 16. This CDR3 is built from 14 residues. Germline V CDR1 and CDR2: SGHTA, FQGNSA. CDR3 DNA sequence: TGTGCCAGCGGCCTCCTCGGGGCGGGGGGACTTCAGTACTTC. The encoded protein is CASGLLGAGGLQYF.

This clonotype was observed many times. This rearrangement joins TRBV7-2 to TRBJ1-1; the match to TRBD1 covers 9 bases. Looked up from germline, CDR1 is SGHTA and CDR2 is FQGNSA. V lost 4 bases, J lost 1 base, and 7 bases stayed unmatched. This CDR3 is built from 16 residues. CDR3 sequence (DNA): TGTGCCAGCAGCTCCACAGGGGGCTCAGAGAACACTGAAGCTTTCTTT. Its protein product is CASSSTGGSENTEAFF. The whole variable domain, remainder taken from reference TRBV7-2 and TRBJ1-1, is GAGVSQSPSNKVTEKGKDVELRCDPISGHTALYWYRQSLGQGLEFLIYFQGNSAPDKSGLPSDRFSAERTGGSVSTLTIQRTQQEDSAVYLCASSSTGGSENTEAFFGQGTRLTVV.

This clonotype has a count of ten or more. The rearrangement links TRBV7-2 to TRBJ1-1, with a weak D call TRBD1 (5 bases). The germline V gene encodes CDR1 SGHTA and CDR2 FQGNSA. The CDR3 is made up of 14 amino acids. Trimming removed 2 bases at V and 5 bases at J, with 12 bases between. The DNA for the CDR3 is TGTGCCAGCAGCTTATCCGGGGCGCGGACTGAAGCTTTCTTT. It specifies CASSLSGARTEAFF.

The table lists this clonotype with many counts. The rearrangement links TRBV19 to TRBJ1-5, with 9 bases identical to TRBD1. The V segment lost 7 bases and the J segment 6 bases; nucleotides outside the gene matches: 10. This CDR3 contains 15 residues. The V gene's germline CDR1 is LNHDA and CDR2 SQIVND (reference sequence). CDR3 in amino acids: CASIPTGGTIQPQHF. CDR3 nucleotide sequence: TGTGCCAGTATCCCGACAGGGGGTACGATTCAGCCCCAGCATTTT.

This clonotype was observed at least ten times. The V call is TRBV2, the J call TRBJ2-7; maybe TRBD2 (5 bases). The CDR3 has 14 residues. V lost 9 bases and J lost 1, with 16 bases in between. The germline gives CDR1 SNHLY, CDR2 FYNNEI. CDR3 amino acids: CASGEGYPSYEQYF. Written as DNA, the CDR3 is TGTGCCAGTGGTGAGGGCTACCCGTCCTACGAGCAGTACTTC.

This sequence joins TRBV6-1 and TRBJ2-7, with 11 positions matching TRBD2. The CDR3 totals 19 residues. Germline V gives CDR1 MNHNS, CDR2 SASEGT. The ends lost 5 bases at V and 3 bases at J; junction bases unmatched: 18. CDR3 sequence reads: CASSKTSGRETAGDYEQYF. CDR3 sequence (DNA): TGTGCCAGCAGTAAAACTAGCGGGAGAGAGACCGCAGGGGACTACGAGCAGTACTTC.

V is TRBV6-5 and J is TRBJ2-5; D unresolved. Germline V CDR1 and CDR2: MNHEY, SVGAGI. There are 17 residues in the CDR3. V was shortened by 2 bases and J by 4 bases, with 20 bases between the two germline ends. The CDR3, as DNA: TGTGCCAGCAGTTACCCCGTCGAAGGACCCTTTGGAGAGACCCAGTACTTC. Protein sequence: CASSYPVEGPFGETQYF.

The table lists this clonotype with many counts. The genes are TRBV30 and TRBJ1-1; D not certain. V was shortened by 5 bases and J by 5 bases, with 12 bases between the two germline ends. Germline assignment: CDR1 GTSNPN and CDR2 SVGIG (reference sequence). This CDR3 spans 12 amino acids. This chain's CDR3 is CAWRTLETEAFF. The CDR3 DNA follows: TGTGCCTGGCGGACGCTTGAGACTGAAGCTTTCTTT.

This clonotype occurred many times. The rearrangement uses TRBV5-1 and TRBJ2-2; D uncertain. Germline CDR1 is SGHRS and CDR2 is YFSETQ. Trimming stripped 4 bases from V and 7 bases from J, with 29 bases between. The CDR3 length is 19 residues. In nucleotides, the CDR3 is TGCGCCAGCAGCATTGGCCTAAACACGGACCGCGGTCCTGGCGGGGAGCTGTTTTTT. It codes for CASSIGLNTDRGPGGELFF.

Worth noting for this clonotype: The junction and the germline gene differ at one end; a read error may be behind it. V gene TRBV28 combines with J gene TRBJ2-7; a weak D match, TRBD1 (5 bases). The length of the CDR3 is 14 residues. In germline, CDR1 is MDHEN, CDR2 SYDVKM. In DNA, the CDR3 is TGTGCCAACAGTTTAGGAGACAGACCCTACGAGCAGTACTTC. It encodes CANSLGDRPYEQYF.